Included here is one TCR beta chain sequence, with context. The data were obtained in a study of CD8+ T cells in alopecia areata. Reverse transcription of extracted RNA yielded cDNA, which provided the sequencing template. Profiled with immunoSEQ multiplex PCR; TCRdb holds only in-frame clones, not every one. The profile shows about 190,000 clones, more than 55% of them singletons. The CDR3 has 14 amino acids. Per germline, CDR1 SQVTM and CDR2 ANQGSEA. V lost 4 bases, J lost 2 bases, and 2 bases stayed unmatched. The sample's treatment: oral pan-JAK inhibitor, 5-10 mg twice daily. The chain has TRBV29-1 and TRBJ2-3; 11 nucleotides line up with TRBD2. Material: CD4+ T cells sorted from blood, obtained at approximately week 49, from a patient treated with tofacitinib. The sequence was collected from a human donor with alopecia areata. The CDR3 spells CSVATSGNTDTQYF. CDR3 DNA sequence: TGCAGCGTTGCGACTAGCGGGAACACAGATACGCAGTATTTT.